The 28 T cell receptor beta chains below were found in one sample sequenced in a study of blood T cell repertoires in COVID-19 (TCRdb year 2020). The method behind the library was the immunoSEQ multiplex PCR assay. As stored in TCRdb, this immuneACCESS dataset retains in-frame rearrangements with V and J assigned. A fraction of the clones does not appear; measured against another copy, unresolved V genes explain less than half of the discrepancy, and the remainder lacks a known reason. Present in this sample are 250,000 or so clones, 86% of which were seen just once. Clones ranked in the top ten supply over 2% of the sample. The specimen sequenced was PBMCs or T cells enriched from blood (not recorded which). These receptors were collected from a woman aged 50 to 60 who had recovered from COVID-19.

For the CDR3, the DNA is TGTGCCAGCTCACCGGCGGGGGGCTCCCTAAGCACAGATACGCAGTATTTT. This gives the protein CASSPAGGSLSTDTQYF. This chain joins TRBV18 and TRBJ2-3; 8 bases align to TRBD2. The trim removed 3 bases at V and 0 bases at J, leaving 8 bases unmatched. The germline gives CDR1 KGHSH, CDR2 LQKENI. The CDR3 contains 17 residues. Combining the CDR3 with reference TRBV18 and TRBJ2-3 gives the whole variable domain NAGVMQNPRHLVRRRGQEARLRCSPMKGHSHVYWYRQLPEEGLKFMVYLQKENIIDESGMPKERFSAEFPKEGPSILRIQQVVRGDSAAYFCASSPAGGSLSTDTQYFGPGTRLTVL.

V and J are TRBV28 and TRBJ1-2, with 8 positions matching TRBD1. Germline V lookup: CDR1 MDHEN, CDR2 SYDVKM. The trim removed 6 bases at V and 9 bases at J, leaving 12 bases unmatched. The CDR3 is 14 residues long. The CDR3 nucleotides are TGTGCCAGCAGAGGCGGCAGGGGGCTCACGCGCTACACCTTC. Protein: CASRGGRGLTRYTF.

This clone appeared a single time. The rearrangement joins TRBV4-1 to TRBJ2-7; D is unresolved. The CDR3 length is 14 residues. Germline CDR1 and CDR2: MGHRA and YSYEKL. V lost 3 bases to trimming and J lost 3 bases, with 12 bases between them. The CDR3 DNA reads TGCGCCAGCAGCCAGAGAGGAACATTCTACGAGCAGTACTTC. It encodes CASSQRGTFYEQYF.

The chain is built from TRBV6-5 and TRBJ2-7, with D perhaps matching TRBD2 (6 bases). Trimming stripped 5 bases from V and 1 base from J, with 12 bases between. The CDR3 extends over 14 amino acids. Germline V lookup: CDR1 MNHEY, CDR2 SVGAGI. The CDR3 nucleotides are TGTGCCAGCAGTAGACGGAGGGATTCCTACGAGCAGTACTTC. Amino acids: CASSRRRDSYEQYF.

The gene calls are TRBV9 and TRBJ1-1, with D hard to call. Germline-derived CDR1 and CDR2 are SGDLS and YYNGEE. V dropped 4 bases and J dropped 4 bases, with 14 bases sitting between them. The CDR3 is 14 residues long. Written as DNA, the CDR3 is TGTGCCAGCAGCAACGAGCCCGTCGGCACTGAAGCTTTCTTT. Its protein is CASSNEPVGTEAFF.

The J gene is TRBJ2-2, the V gene TRBV29-1, with 7 bases matching TRBD2. The CDR3 covers 14 residues. CDR1 and CDR2 (germline): SQVTM, ANQGSEA. J was trimmed by 3 bases and V by 4 bases; bases with no gene match: 5. CDR3 sequence reads: CSVGGREYTGELFF. DNA of the CDR3: TGCAGCGTTGGTGGGCGGGAGTACACCGGGGAGCTGTTTTTT.

This clone appeared once. The chain recombines TRBV18 with TRBJ1-5, with no clear D. The CDR3 has 14 residues. The V and J ends lost 0 bases and 4 bases respectively, with 7 bases between them. Germline loops: CDR1 KGHSH, CDR2 LQKENI. CDR3 sequence (DNA): TGTGCCAGCTCACCACCGGGAGCGAATCAGCCCCAGCATTTT. Translating it yields CASSPPGANQPQHF.

This clone was picked up one time. V usage is TRBV7-2 and J usage is TRBJ2-7, with 9 bases matching TRBD1. The CDR3 consists of 14 residues. V lost 11 bases, J lost 3 bases, and 11 bases stayed unmatched. Germline V gene data show CDR1 as SGHTA and CDR2 as FQGNSA. This chain's CDR3 is CALVEGQGHYEQYF. CDR3 DNA: TGTGCCCTCGTGGAGGGACAGGGCCACTACGAGCAGTACTTC.

The chain employs TRBV2 and TRBJ1-1, with D unresolved. This CDR3 spans 12 amino acids. Trimming cost V 4 bases and J 11 bases, with 14 bases left between them. Germline V CDR1 and CDR2: SNHLY, FYNNEI. CDR3 DNA: TGTGCCAGCAGTGCAGAGTTCTCGGGGGCTTTCTTT. Translation: CASSAEFSGAFF.

This sequence joins TRBV28 and TRBJ2-7; tentatively, D is TRBD1 (5 bases). Germline CDR1 is MDHEN and CDR2 is SYDVKM. V was clipped by 2 bases and J by 6 bases, with 11 bases between them. The length of the CDR3 is 13 residues. Here the CDR3 reads CASSLDSIGEQYF. The CDR3 DNA reads as TGTGCCAGCAGTTTAGACAGCATAGGCGAGCAGTACTTC.

CDR3 sequence: CASSLGQNSNQPQHF. CDR3 DNA sequence: TGCGCCAGCAGCTTGGGGCAAAATAGCAATCAGCCCCAGCATTTT. The chain carries TRBV5-1 and TRBJ1-5; D is unresolved. Germline V CDR1 and CDR2: SGHRS, YFSETQ. CDR3 length equals 15 residues. The V gene lost 0 bases and the J gene lost 0 bases, with 7 bases spanning the gap.

The chain links TRBV30 to TRBJ1-5; tentatively, D is TRBD1 (6 bases). The V gene's germline CDR1 is GTSNPN and CDR2 SVGIG (reference sequence). This CDR3 spans 14 amino acids. V lost 8 bases to trimming and J lost 0 bases, with 14 bases between them. The CDR3 here is CASYREVSNQPQHF. CDR3 bases: TGTGCCAGCTACAGGGAAGTTAGCAATCAGCCCCAGCATTTT. Full variable domain (missing parts from reference TRBV30 and TRBJ1-5): SQTIHQWPATLVQPVGSPLSLECTVEGTSNPNLYWYRQAAGRGLQLLFYSVGIGQISSEVPQNLSASRPQDRQFILSSKKLLLSDSGFYLCASYREVSNQPQHFGDGTRLSIL.

The rearrangement joins TRBV7-2 to TRBJ2-1, with TRBD2 matching 11 bases. The CDR3 sequence is 15 residues long. The V gene's germline CDR1 is SGHTA and CDR2 FQGNSA. Trimming took 5 bases from V and 7 from J; bases not matched to a gene: 7. CDR3 DNA: TGTGCCAGCAGCGAGCTGGCTAGCGGGAGGAATGAGCAGTTCTTC. Its translation: CASSELASGRNEQFF.

The CDR3 loop reads CASSVATTGGWDTQYF. Here the CDR3 DNA reads TGTGCCAGCAGCGTAGCTACGACAGGGGGCTGGGATACGCAGTATTTT. The chain is built from TRBV9 and TRBJ2-3; 10 nucleotides agree with TRBD1. The V segment lost 0 bases and the J segment 6 bases; nucleotides outside the gene matches: 7. The CDR3 length is 16 residues. Germline CDR1 SGDLS, CDR2 YYNGEE.

This sequence joins TRBV3-1 (or the pseudogene TRBV3-2) and TRBJ1-2; D gene uncertain. V shed 2 bases and J shed 7 bases, with 14 bases lying between them. CDR1 is LGHDT, CDR2 YNNKEL, per germline (reference sequence). The CDR3 has 14 amino acids. Written as DNA, the CDR3 is TGTGCCAGCAGCCAAACGGATTCAGCTAGTGGCTACACCTTC. It codes for CASSQTDSASGYTF.

The count of this clone is one. This chain links TRBV30 with TRBJ2-7, with 7 bases identical to TRBD1. From germline, CDR1 is GTSNPN and CDR2 SVGIG (reference sequence). The CDR3 has 13 amino acids. Trimming took 3 bases from V and 9 from J; bases not matched to a gene: 11. CDR3 loop: CAWSGTASGVQYF. DNA of the CDR3: TGTGCCTGGAGCGGGACAGCCTCCGGAGTGCAGTACTTC.

The chain has TRBV3-1 (or the pseudogene TRBV3-2) and TRBJ2-2, with 7 bases that match TRBD1. The length of the CDR3 is 15 residues. CDR1 is LGHDT and CDR2 is YNNKEL in the germline V gene (reference sequence). The trim removed 5 bases at V and 1 base at J, leaving 4 bases unmatched. This chain's CDR3 is CASSWGQMNTGELFF. For the CDR3, the DNA is TGTGCCAGCAGCTGGGGACAGATGAACACCGGGGAGCTGTTTTTT.

This chain connects TRBV4-2 to TRBJ2-7, with TRBD1 identical over 8 bases. From germline, CDR1 is LGHNA and CDR2 YNFKEQ. The CDR3 consists of 16 residues. J was trimmed by 3 bases and V by 1 base; bases with no gene match: 8. CDR3: CASSQVTRDRFYEQYF. DNA of the CDR3: TGTGCCAGCAGCCAAGTGACCCGGGACAGGTTCTACGAGCAGTACTTC.

J is TRBJ1-2 and V is TRBV13, with TRBD1 as a possible D gene (5 bases). The germline CDR1 and CDR2 sequences are PRHDT and FYEKMQ (reference sequence). The V and J ends lost 5 bases and 4 bases respectively, with 20 bases between them. The CDR3 is made up of 16 amino acids. The CDR3 DNA follows: TGTGCCAGCAGCAGAGCGGGGGGGATGGGGACCTATGGCTACACCTTC. Its translation: CASSRAGGMGTYGYTF.

In DNA, the CDR3 is TGTGCCAGCAGCGCCTGGGACAAGGCTGGAACCGGGGAGCTGTTTTTT. It encodes CASSAWDKAGTGELFF. This sequence joins TRBV9 and TRBJ2-2; tentatively, D is TRBD1 (6 bases). Germline V gives CDR1 SGDLS, CDR2 YYNGEE. V was pared by 3 bases and J by 5 bases, with 17 bases between. The CDR3 contains 16 residues.

This CDR3 is CASSTSPGTRKETQYF. The CDR3 DNA sequence: TGCGCCAGCAGCACTTCACCCGGGACTAGGAAAGAGACCCAGTACTTC. The chain joins TRBV5-1 to TRBJ2-5; 8 bases are a match to TRBD2. V trimming: 4 bases; J trimming: 3 bases; junction bases outside the gene matches: 11. Germline-derived CDR1 and CDR2 are SGHRS and YFSETQ. This CDR3 comprises 16 residues.

This sequence joins TRBV7-8 and TRBJ1-5; the match to TRBD1 covers 8 bases. Unmatched junction bases numbered 7, after V lost 1 base and J lost 5 bases. The CDR3 consists of 16 residues. Germline V gives CDR1 SGHVS, CDR2 FQNEAQ. CDR3 protein: CASSLVGPRGHQPQHF. CDR3 nucleotides: TGTGCCAGCAGCTTAGTAGGTCCCAGGGGGCATCAGCCCCAGCATTTT.

V gene TRBV9 combines with J gene TRBJ2-5; no firm D call. CDR3 length: 13 residues. The germline V gene has CDR1 SGDLS and CDR2 YYNGEE. Trimming removed 0 bases at V and 2 bases at J, with 5 bases between. The CDR3 DNA reads TGTGCCAGCAGCGTAGCCCCTCAAGAGACCCAGTACTTC. The encoded protein is CASSVAPQETQYF. Full variable domain (outside the CDR3, taken from reference TRBV9 and TRBJ2-5): DSGVTQTPKHLITATGQRVTLRCSPRSGDLSVYWYQQSLDQGLQFLIQYYNGEERAKGNILERFSAQQFPDLHSELNLSSLELGDSALYFCASSVAPQETQYFGPGTRLLVL.

In DNA form, the CDR3 reads TGTGCCAGCAGCGGTAGGACAGGAGAAGCTTTCTTT. Its protein is CASSGRTGEAFF. The J gene is TRBJ1-1, the V gene TRBV5-5; the match to TRBD1 covers 7 bases. Losses at the gene ends were 4 bases for V and 8 bases for J; bases not matched to a gene: 5. There are 12 residues in the CDR3. The germline gives CDR1 SGHKS, CDR2 YYEKEE (reference sequence).

This clone was picked up a small number of times. The chain is built from TRBV28 and TRBJ2-5, with a weak D call TRBD2 (6 bases). Deletions cut 3 bases from V and 7 bases from J, with 18 bases between. In germline, CDR1 is MDHEN, CDR2 SYDVKM. The CDR3 is made up of 15 amino acids. CDR3 nucleotide sequence: TGTGCCAGCAGTTTCTTGACTAGTAGGTTGCGGACCCAGTACTTC. The encoded protein is CASSFLTSRLRTQYF.

The chain joins TRBV7-9 to TRBJ2-1, with 7 bases that match TRBD1. CDR3 length: 15 residues. Unmatched junction bases numbered 9, after V lost 6 bases and J lost 4 bases. In germline, CDR1 is SEHNR, CDR2 FQNEAQ (reference sequence). The CDR3 sequence: CASRGSGTAYNEQFF. The CDR3 bases are TGTGCCAGCAGGGGCTCCGGGACAGCGTACAATGAGCAGTTCTTC.

Written as DNA, the CDR3 is TGTGCCAGAAGAGGGGACGGGGGGACTATTAGCACAGATACGCAGTATTTT. Encoded protein: CARRGDGGTISTDTQYF. The chain combines TRBV5-3 with TRBJ2-3; 7 bases align to TRBD2. TRBV5-3 is assigned to the ORF class and has an uncertain function. The CDR3 covers 17 residues. V lost 5 bases to trimming and J lost 0 bases; unmatched junction nucleotides: 12.

This rearrangement joins TRBV6-5 to TRBJ2-5; TRBD2 aligns across 7 bases. Losses at the gene ends were 1 base for V and 2 bases for J; bases not matched to a gene: 7. This CDR3 region has 16 residues. The germline CDR1 and CDR2 sequences are MNHEY and SVGAGI. The chain's CDR3 is CASSYFGGRGQETQYF. The CDR3 nucleotides are TGTGCCAGCAGTTACTTCGGGGGGAGGGGTCAAGAGACCCAGTACTTC.